These 6 T cell receptor beta chains share one sample of origin, sequenced in a study of radiotherapy plus CTLA-4 blockade in lung cancer. TCRdb keeps only in-frame clones here, not all; method: immunoSEQ multiplex PCR. The sample contains about 80,000 clones, about 80% of which appear only once. Sequenced here: peripheral blood, sampled from a patient treated with radiotherapy plus ipilimumab. The source of these receptors is a human donor with non-small cell lung cancer who had stable disease on radiotherapy plus ipilimumab.

This clone showed up just a few times. The rearrangement links TRBV4-1 to TRBJ2-4; 8 bases are a match to TRBD1. The CDR3 is 16 amino acids. Germline values: CDR1 MGHRA, CDR2 YSYEKL. V dropped 0 bases and J dropped 1; count of bases not matched to a gene: 2. CDR3 DNA sequence: TGCGCCAGCAGCCAAGATCAGGGGGCCGCCAAAAACATTCAGTACTTC. The encoded protein is CASSQDQGAAKNIQYF.

The rearrangement uses TRBV28 and TRBJ1-6; 8 nucleotides match TRBD1. Germline lookup yields CDR1 MDHEN and CDR2 SYDVKM. The CDR3 loop spans 13 amino acids. V was clipped by 7 bases and J by 9 bases; unmatched bases: 5. The CDR3: CASNGQGGSPLHF. CDR3 sequence (DNA): TGTGCCAGCAACGGACAGGGAGGTTCACCCCTCCACTTT.

The chain employs TRBV15 and TRBJ1-2, with D uncertain. Trimming took 3 bases from V and 4 from J, leaving 9 bases between them. Germline V lookup: CDR1 LNHNV, CDR2 YYDKDF (reference sequence). The CDR3 sequence is 13 residues long. The CDR3 DNA sequence: TGTGCCACCAGCAGCGGGAATTCCTATGGCTACACCTTC. This encodes CATSSGNSYGYTF. The full variable domain, its missing parts supplied by reference TRBV15 and TRBJ1-2, is DAMVIQNPRYQVTQFGKPVTLSCSQTLNHNVMYWYQQKSSQAPKLLFHYYDKDFNNEADTPDNFQSRRPNTSFCFLDIRSPGLGDTAMYLCATSSGNSYGYTFGSGTRLTVV.

This clone appeared once. The CDR3 DNA reads TGTGCCAGCAGCACCGACAGCTATGGCTACACCTTC. It codes for CASSTDSYGYTF. The genes are TRBV5-4 and TRBJ1-2; a possible D gene is TRBD1 (5 bases). Trimming removed 4 bases from V and 4 bases from J, with 8 bases in between. The CDR3 consists of 12 residues. The germline V gene encodes CDR1 SGHNT and CDR2 YYREEE (reference sequence).

In DNA, the CDR3 is TGCAGTGCTACCAGCCCCGGGGAGCTGTTTTTT. Encoded protein: CSATSPGELFF. The rearrangement links TRBV20-1 to TRBJ2-2; D gene uncertain. Per the germline V gene, CDR1 is DFQATT and CDR2 is SNEGSKA (reference sequence). This CDR3 comprises 11 residues. Trimming shortened V by 4 bases and J by 6 bases, and 6 bases separated the two germline ends.

The V and J genes are TRBV15 and TRBJ1-4; D is undetermined. Germline CDR1 reads LNHNV; CDR2 reads YYDKDF (reference sequence). Trimming took off 5 bases at V and 10 bases at J, with 20 bases between the two ends. CDR3 size: 15 residues. The CDR3 sequence: CATSEDPAGSAKLFF. CDR3 sequence (DNA): TGTGCCACCAGCGAGGATCCGGCGGGTTCGGCAAAACTGTTTTTT.